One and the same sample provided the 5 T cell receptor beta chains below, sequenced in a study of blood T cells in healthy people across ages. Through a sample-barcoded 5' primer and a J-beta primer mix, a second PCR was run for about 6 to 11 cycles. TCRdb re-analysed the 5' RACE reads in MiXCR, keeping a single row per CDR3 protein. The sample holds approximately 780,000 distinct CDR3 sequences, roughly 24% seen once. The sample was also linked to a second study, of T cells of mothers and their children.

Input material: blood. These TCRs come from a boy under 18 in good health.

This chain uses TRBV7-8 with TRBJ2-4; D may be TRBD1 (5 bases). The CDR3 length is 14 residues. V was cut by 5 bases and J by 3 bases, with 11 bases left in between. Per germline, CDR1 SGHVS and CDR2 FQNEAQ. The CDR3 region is CASSPVDSKNIQYF. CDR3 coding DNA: TGTGCCAGCAGCCCGGTTGACAGCAAAAACATTCAGTACTTC.

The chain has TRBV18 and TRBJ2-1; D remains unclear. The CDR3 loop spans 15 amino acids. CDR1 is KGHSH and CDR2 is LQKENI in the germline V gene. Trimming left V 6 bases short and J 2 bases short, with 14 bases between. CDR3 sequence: CASSPDTLTYNEQFF. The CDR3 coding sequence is TGTGCCAGCTCTCCTGACACCCTGACCTACAATGAGCAGTTCTTC.

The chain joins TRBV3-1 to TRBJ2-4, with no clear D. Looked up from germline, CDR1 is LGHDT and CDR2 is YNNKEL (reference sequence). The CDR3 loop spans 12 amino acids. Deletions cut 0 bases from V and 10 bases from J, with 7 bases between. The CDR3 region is CASSQEWGIQYF. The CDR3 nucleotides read TGTGCCAGCAGCCAAGAGTGGGGAATTCAGTACTTC.

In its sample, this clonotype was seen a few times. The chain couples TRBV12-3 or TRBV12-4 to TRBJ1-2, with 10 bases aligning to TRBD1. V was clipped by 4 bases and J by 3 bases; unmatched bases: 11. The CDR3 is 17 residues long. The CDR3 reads CASSSSWGTGVDYGYTF. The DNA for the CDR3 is TGTGCCAGCAGTTCCTCCTGGGGGACAGGGGTTGACTATGGCTACACCTTC.

The CDR3 DNA reads TGTGCCAGCAGCCGGAATAGCGGGAGGGTCGGAAACATTCAGTACTTC. This codes for CASSRNSGRVGNIQYF. V is TRBV6-5 and J is TRBJ2-4; 11 bases align to TRBD2. The V gene's germline CDR1 is MNHEY and CDR2 SVGAGI. The CDR3 extends over 16 amino acids. V lost 6 bases, J lost 6 bases, and 10 bases stayed unmatched.